The TCR beta chain described here comes from a study of shared clonotypes between healthy human individuals (dated by TCRdb to 2018 to 2020). The study in broad terms: A couple of women and a few men aged 18 to 49 years were included in the cohort. Each donor's leukapheresis produced roughly between about 0.8 and 10 billion PBMCs. To increase sequencing depth and limit assay-specific biases, different laboratories used diverse techniques to prepare libraries and sequence TCR repertoires. To estimate repertoire size and how much clonotype sharing occurs between individuals, the study deeply sequenced the blood TCR repertoires of five healthy adults.

Broader findings and caveats from the paper: Pairwise subsampling indicated that sequencing depth was expected to affect the degree of clonotype sharing among donors. Because the study included a small number of donors, the genetic and exposure-history diversity represented was limited. Sampling was restricted to blood, and TCR repertoires in tissue are likely to differ from TCR repertoires in blood.

The CDR3 covers 16 residues, taking in both the cysteine and the phenylalanine. This entry keeps only the CDR3 DNA: 48 bases, framed from base 1. The donors were healthy, HIV-negative adults who had no recently reported acute infections or vaccinations. Every donor was a Caucasian adult residing in Nashville, Tennessee, USA. In the unsorted samples, 70 million to 95 million PBMCs were counted, and genomic DNA was extracted using the QIAamp DNA Blood Mini kit. Blood was obtained by leukapheresis, after which PBMCs were separated by Ficoll-Histopaque density gradient centrifugation and cryopreserved in liquid nitrogen vapor phase. TCR CDR3 regions were amplified from genomic DNA by multiplex PCR using the deep immunoSEQ assay. Extracted genomic DNA from each cell subset was distributed evenly across all wells of several immunoSEQ 96-well plates, and each plate was treated as a replicate. Each replicate PCR for unsorted PBMC received 250 to 300 ng genomic DNA, equal to about 30,000 T cell genomes. Unsorted PBMC genomic DNA was sequenced across ten immunoSEQ deep assay plates. Purified libraries were measured with a Qubit 3.0 fluorometer, size-checked on a Bioanalyzer 2100, and measured again with the KAPA Library Quantification kit. Every immunoSEQ 96-well plate was sequenced on a separate single-read 150-cycle Illumina NextSeq 550 flow cell. Concerning the study's data processing: Because the immunoSEQ output included only junctional sequences and no quality scores, the filtering could not be the same as the filtering used for full-length reads. Sequences were annotated with PyIR, a Python wrapper for IgBLAST v1.9, and V/J genes and CDR3 were assigned using IMGT germline references. Reads were filtered out if the reads had weak V/J assignments (E-value above 1e-6), no CDR3, stop codons, out-of-frame junctions, or ambiguous translated residues. V3J clonotypes were defined by identical inferred V gene, J gene, and CDR3 amino acid sequence. The percentage overlap between two repertoires was calculated by dividing the number of shared unique clonotypes by the size of the smaller repertoire. RTK rarefaction, the Chao1 estimator, and Recon v2.1 estimates of unobserved clonotypes were used to assess repertoire richness. TCRdb retrieved this table from immuneACCESS and kept in-frame rearrangements only. Not all clones are present; in checked studies, unresolved V genes account for under half, and no reason is known for the remainder. For V, J and clone size, that table is used; D and trimming come from the DNA. The sample contains fewer than 650,000 clones, approximately 80% of them found a single time. The ten largest clones represent around 13% of the sample.

Turning to this clone: Its antigen target is currently unknown. No clone much larger than this one lies a single base away; base qualities are absent.

Sequencing was performed on PBMCs. This chain joins TRBV12-1 to TRBJ1-3. TRBV12-1 is marked as a pseudogene. This clonotype was sampled from a woman aged 40 to 55 in good health. Some clones in this sample may be carry-over from other donors' samples. The CDR3 corresponds to CASRTGWLYSGNTIYF. Here is the DNA: TGTGCCAGCAGAACTGGGTGGCTGTACTCTGGAAACACCATATATTTT.